The 32 T cell receptor beta chains below were found in one sample sequenced in a study of beta chain features in type 1 diabetes. Every isolated RNA sample was fully reverse transcribed, so sequencing captured expressed TCRB transcripts. Assay: immunoSEQ multiplex PCR; the TCRdb copy retains only in-frame clones and omits some. The table records some 220,000 clones, roughly 11% of them present only once. The sequenced sample consisted of central memory CD4+ T cells from blood. These receptors were obtained from a man in his late teens or twenties in good health.

The chain joins TRBV2 to TRBJ2-4; TRBD1 is a possible D gene (6 bases). The germline V gene has CDR1 SNHLY and CDR2 FYNNEI. The CDR3 spans 16 residues. With 1 base removed from V and 1 base from J, the gap between germline ends came to 11 bases. The DNA of the CDR3 is TGTGCCAGCAGTGAAGTCGAAAGGGGGGCCAAAAACATTCAGTACTTC. It is translated as CASSEVERGAKNIQYF.

This clone was detected many times. Other DNA sequences within the sample encode an identical CDR3. In DNA, the CDR3 is TGTGCCAGCAGGAGAAGCGTCCAAGAGACCCAGTACTTC. Translation: CASRRSVQETQYF. The rearrangement joins TRBV7-2 to TRBJ2-5; D is unclear. V lost 6 bases, J lost 1 base, and 9 bases lay in between. Per the germline V gene, CDR1 is SGHTA and CDR2 is FQGNSA. The CDR3 is 13 amino acids.

A word on this clone: The junction does not match germline at one end; this may be a read error. This rearrangement joins TRBV7-9 to TRBJ2-7, with 8 positions matching TRBD2. The germline V gene has CDR1 SEHNR and CDR2 FQNEAQ (reference sequence). The CDR3 is 13 residues long. CDR3 nucleotides: TGTGCCAGCAGCCCACTGGCGGCGGGGGGTAGGCACTTC. Residues: CASSPLAAGGRHF.

This clone was seen a handful of times. V is TRBV29-1 and J is TRBJ1-1, with 8 positions matching TRBD1. V shed 7 bases and J 5 bases; nucleotides not matched to a gene: 9. CDR1 SQVTM and CDR2 ANQGSEA come from the germline V gene. This CDR3 region has 13 residues. The CDR3 sequence is CSASRGLGTEAFF. DNA for the CDR3: TGCAGCGCCAGCAGGGGGCTAGGAACTGAAGCTTTCTTT.

This sequence joins TRBV25-1 and TRBJ2-7, with a tentative D call TRBD2 (6 bases). Trimming removed 2 bases from V and 6 bases from J, with 20 bases in between. This CDR3 has 16 amino acids. The V gene's germline CDR1 is MGHDK and CDR2 SYGVNS. CDR3 DNA sequence: TGTGCCAGCAGTGAAACCGCAAGCGGGTCCCGGCGCGAGCAGTACTTC. It encodes CASSETASGSRREQYF.

This clone was found many times. This rearrangement joins TRBV7-7 to TRBJ2-3; the D is unclear. V was pared by 0 bases and J by 5 bases, with 6 bases between. CDR1 is SSHAT and CDR2 is FNYEAQ in the germline V gene (reference sequence). This CDR3 spans 13 amino acids. The CDR3: CASSLALLDTQYF. The CDR3 nucleotides are TGTGCCAGCAGCTTAGCGCTCCTAGATACGCAGTATTTT.

This chain uses TRBV7-6 with TRBJ2-5, with D perhaps matching TRBD1 (8 bases). The germline V and J ends were trimmed by 5 bases and 7 bases, with 17 bases remaining between them. Per the germline V gene, CDR1 is SGHVS and CDR2 is FNYEAQ. The CDR3 loop spans 14 amino acids. The CDR3 DNA is TGTGCCAGCAGCCGACAACAGGGGGAGGGGACCCAGTACTTC. This translates into CASSRQQGEGTQYF.

Only a few counts were recorded for this clone. The rearrangement uses TRBV7-9 and TRBJ2-7; maybe TRBD2 (5 bases). V dropped 0 bases and J dropped 2 bases, with 8 bases sitting between them. Germline V gives CDR1 SEHNR, CDR2 FQNEAQ (reference sequence). CDR3 size: 14 residues. As DNA, the CDR3 is TGTGCCAGCAGCTTAGCGGGAGACACCTACGAGCAGTACTTC. Translating gives CASSLAGDTYEQYF.

This clone showed up just a few times. The same CDR3 arises from other DNA sequences in this sample as well. This chain links TRBV20-1 with TRBJ2-3; D call uncertain. The CDR3 consists of 11 residues. V lost 4 bases and J 4 bases, leaving 6 bases between the germline ends. Germline lookup yields CDR1 DFQATT and CDR2 SNEGSKA (reference sequence). CDR3 region: CSAKVPDTQYF. The CDR3 DNA is TGCAGTGCTAAGGTGCCAGATACGCAGTATTTT.

This clone was counted a few times. This sequence joins TRBV18 and TRBJ2-7; TRBD1 might be the D (5 bases). Germline V gives CDR1 KGHSH, CDR2 LQKENI. CDR3 length: 13 residues. V dropped 1 base and J dropped 3 bases, with 7 bases sitting between them. CDR3 bases: TGTGCCAGCTCACCACAGGGGCTCTACGAGCAGTACTTC. Protein sequence: CASSPQGLYEQYF.

As for this clone: Other nucleotide sequences in the sample specify the same CDR3. The V call is TRBV9, the J call TRBJ1-2, with D perhaps TRBD1 (6 bases). Germline-derived CDR1 and CDR2 are SGDLS and YYNGEE. Trimming took 0 bases from V and 1 from J, leaving 7 bases between them. The CDR3 has 14 residues. The CDR3 here is CASSVEQGNYGYTF. CDR3 coding DNA: TGTGCCAGCAGCGTAGAACAGGGTAACTATGGCTACACCTTC.

V gene TRBV28 combines with J gene TRBJ2-1; TRBD2 might be the D (6 bases). Trimming pared 5 bases from V and 4 bases from J, leaving 12 bases between. The CDR3 loop spans 14 amino acids. Germline CDR1 and CDR2: MDHEN and SYDVKM. CDR3 sequence reads: CASSPGGAYNEQFF. In DNA form, the CDR3 reads TGTGCCAGCAGTCCTGGAGGGGCGTACAATGAGCAGTTCTTC.

The CDR3 loop reads CASSLGSGATGELFF. The CDR3 nucleotides read TGTGCCAGCAGCTTAGGGTCTGGCGCCACCGGGGAGCTGTTTTTT. This sequence joins TRBV11-2 and TRBJ2-2; D remains ambiguous. There are 15 residues in the CDR3. Germline V gives CDR1 SGHAT, CDR2 FQNNGV. The ends were cut back, 1 base at V and 4 bases at J, with 10 bases in the middle.

In its sample, this clone was seen many times. The rearrangement uses TRBV9 and TRBJ2-7, with 8 bases lining up with TRBD2. The V segment lost 3 bases and the J segment 5 bases; nucleotides outside the gene matches: 10. Germline V gives CDR1 SGDLS, CDR2 YYNGEE. This CDR3 has 15 residues. The CDR3 sequence: CASSEGTSSRDEQYF. For the CDR3, the DNA is TGTGCCAGCAGCGAGGGGACTAGTTCGAGGGACGAGCAGTACTTC.

This clone turned up a few times. The rearrangement links TRBV19 to TRBJ2-2; unclear D gene. Trimming took 3 bases from V and 0 from J, leaving 5 bases between them. Germline assignment: CDR1 LNHDA and CDR2 SQIVND (reference sequence). The CDR3 has 14 residues. CDR3 amino acids: CASSIGPNTGELFF. The DNA of the CDR3 is TGTGCCAGTAGTATCGGGCCGAACACCGGGGAGCTGTTTTTT.

The chain links TRBV5-1 to TRBJ1-2; D call uncertain. Germline CDR1 is SGHRS and CDR2 is YFSETQ. V was shortened by 7 bases and J by 3 bases, with 7 bases between the two germline ends. There are 11 residues in the CDR3. In DNA, the CDR3 is TGCGCCAGCGGAGACGACTATGGCTACACCTTC. As protein: CASGDDYGYTF.

The chain employs TRBV7-6 and TRBJ2-7; 11 nucleotides match TRBD2. The V gene end was trimmed by 1 base and the J gene end by 9 bases; junction bases not matched to a gene: 11. CDR1 and CDR2 from the germline V gene are SGHVS and FNYEAQ. CDR3 length: 16 amino acids. The CDR3 DNA reads TGTGCCAGCAGCTTAGGGCTAGCGGGAGGTGCCTCGGGGCAGTACTTC. Its translation is CASSLGLAGGASGQYF.

This clone was found a few times. The gene calls are TRBV5-4 and TRBJ2-3, with D unclear. The CDR3 sequence is 13 residues long. In germline, CDR1 is SGHNT, CDR2 YYREEE (reference sequence). V was shortened by 0 bases and J by 5 bases, with 7 bases between the two germline ends. The CDR3 sequence is CASSLGTLDTQYF. The CDR3 DNA is TGTGCCAGCAGCTTGGGGACCTTAGATACGCAGTATTTT.

The sample holds a few counts of this clone. This chain links TRBV18 with TRBJ2-2, with TRBD2 as a possible D gene (5 bases). The length of the CDR3 is 15 residues. The V and J ends lost 4 bases and 4 bases respectively, with 13 bases between them. The germline CDR1 and CDR2 sequences are KGHSH and LQKENI. The CDR3 sequence is CASSLLGVRTGELFF. CDR3 DNA: TGTGCCAGCTCACTCCTCGGGGTCCGCACCGGGGAGCTGTTTTTT.

The CDR3 here is CASSFPERYGRDTQYF. The CDR3 region has the DNA TGTGCCAGCAGCTTTCCGGAGCGGTATGGAAGAGATACGCAGTATTTT. The genes are TRBV5-4 and TRBJ2-3; TRBD2 might be the D (5 bases). V was shortened by 2 bases and J by 5 bases, with 18 bases between the two germline ends. The CDR3 length is 16 residues. From germline, CDR1 is SGHNT and CDR2 YYREEE (reference sequence).

Only a few counts were recorded for this clone. The V call is TRBV5-4, the J call TRBJ2-6, with a possible D match to TRBD2 (6 bases). The CDR3 consists of 17 residues. The germline V gene has CDR1 SGHNT and CDR2 YYREEE (reference sequence). Trimming pared 3 bases from V and 3 bases from J, leaving 16 bases between. The CDR3 DNA is TGTGCCAGCAGCTCTCCTCACGGGGGTGGTGGGGCCAACGTCCTGACTTTC. This gives the protein CASSSPHGGGGANVLTF.

This clone occurred many times. This chain connects TRBV2 to TRBJ2-7, with a possible D match to TRBD2 (6 bases). V lost 6 bases to trimming and J lost 1 base, with 13 bases between them. The CDR3 runs 14 residues. Germline CDR1 and CDR2: SNHLY and FYNNEI. This CDR3 reads CASRTGTESYEQYF. CDR3 in DNA: TGTGCCAGCAGAACCGGGACTGAGTCCTACGAGCAGTACTTC.

This clone has a handful of counts. This chain uses TRBV2 with TRBJ1-4, with 10 bases identical to TRBD1. V lost 5 bases and J lost 5; bases outside the gene matches: 2. CDR3 size: 14 residues. CDR1 is SNHLY, CDR2 FYNNEI, per germline. The DNA of the CDR3 is TGTGCCAGCAGTCGACAGGGGGCGAATGAAAAACTGTTTTTT. It codes for CASSRQGANEKLFF.

This rearrangement joins TRBV9 to TRBJ2-5; TRBD1 matches 9 bases. V lost 3 bases, J lost 5 bases, and 5 bases stayed unmatched. The germline gives CDR1 SGDLS, CDR2 YYNGEE. The CDR3 totals 14 residues. The CDR3 nucleotides read TGTGCCAGCAGCGCGGGACAGGGAAGGGAGACCCAGTACTTC. It yields the protein CASSAGQGRETQYF.

In this sample, this clone turned up many times. The V and J genes are TRBV29-1 and TRBJ2-1; D remains ambiguous. CDR1 and CDR2 from the germline V gene are SQVTM and ANQGSEA. V lost 0 bases to trimming and J lost 7 bases, with 7 bases between them. The CDR3 is made up of 12 amino acids. The CDR3 DNA reads as TGCAGCGTTGAAGAGCGACTGAATGAGCAGTTCTTC. Translation gives CSVEERLNEQFF.

This clone was counted a few times. The chain joins TRBV4-3 to TRBJ2-3; D might be TRBD1 or TRBD2, each matching 6 bases. The CDR3 totals 16 residues. Germline-derived CDR1 and CDR2 are LGHNA and YSLEER. V lost 4 bases, J lost 2 bases, and 16 bases lay in between. CDR3 loop: CASSRGRDTNTDTQYF. DNA for the CDR3: TGCGCCAGCAGCCGGGGGCGGGATACGAACACAGATACGCAGTATTTT.

The sample holds a few counts of this clone. The chain has TRBV5-1 and TRBJ2-7, with a possible D match to TRBD1 (5 bases). The CDR3 sequence is 13 residues long. The germline gives CDR1 SGHRS, CDR2 YFSETQ. V lost 3 bases and J 2 bases, leaving 9 bases between the germline ends. Here the CDR3 reads CASSSDNTYEQYF. CDR3 sequence (DNA): TGCGCCAGCAGCTCGGACAATACCTACGAGCAGTACTTC.

This clone was seen only a few times. The chain employs TRBV30 and TRBJ2-3, with D hard to call. V lost 2 bases to trimming and J lost 1 base, with 13 bases between them. Germline CDR1 reads GTSNPN; CDR2 reads SVGIG (reference sequence). This CDR3 is 15 amino acids long. CDR3 in amino acids: CAWSRGPMGTDTQYF. The CDR3 coding sequence is TGTGCCTGGAGTCGAGGCCCCATGGGCACAGATACGCAGTATTTT.

This clone showed up just a few times. Other DNA sequences in this specimen translate into the identical CDR3. The CDR3 sequence is CASSLAGTISYNEQFF. DNA for the CDR3: TGTGCCAGCAGCTTGGCCGGGACCATCTCCTACAATGAGCAGTTCTTC. V gene TRBV5-4 combines with J gene TRBJ2-1; either TRBD1 or TRBD2 may supply D (5 bases each). CDR3 length equals 16 residues. Trimming removed 0 bases from V and 0 bases from J, with 10 bases in between. CDR1 SGHNT and CDR2 YYREEE come from the germline V gene (reference sequence). The variable domain in full, with the rest retrieved from reference TRBV5-4 and TRBJ2-1, is ETGVTQSPTHLIKTRGQQVTLRCSSQSGHNTVSWYQQALGQGPQFIFQYYREEENGRGNFPPRFSGLQFPNYSSELNVNALELDDSALYLCASSLAGTISYNEQFFGPGTRLTVL.

J is TRBJ2-1 and V is TRBV5-1; 7 bases line up with TRBD1. V lost 0 bases and J lost 4; bases outside the gene matches: 4. The CDR3 contains 15 residues. CDR1 and CDR2 from the germline V gene are SGHRS and YFSETQ. CDR3 in DNA: TGCGCCAGCAGCTTGGCCGGGACAGATTACAATGAGCAGTTCTTC. It translates to CASSLAGTDYNEQFF. The entire variable domain, with the rest obtained from reference TRBV5-1 and TRBJ2-1, is as follows: KAGVTQTPRYLIKTRGQQVTLSCSPISGHRSVSWYQQTPGQGLQFLFEYFSETQRNKGNFPGRFSGRQFSNSRSEMNVSTLELGDSALYLCASSLAGTDYNEQFFGPGTRLTVL.

This clone has ten or more counts. The rearrangement joins TRBV18 to TRBJ1-2; no firm D call. Germline V gives CDR1 KGHSH, CDR2 LQKENI. CDR3 length: 13 residues. V lost 3 bases to trimming and J lost 8 bases, with 13 bases between them. The chain's CDR3 is CASSPPAGGGYTF. The CDR3, as DNA: TGTGCCAGCTCACCTCCCGCGGGAGGGGGCTACACCTTC.

Only a few counts were recorded for this clone. The chain combines TRBV18 with TRBJ2-1, with a possible D match to TRBD2 (6 bases). CDR3 length equals 17 residues. The V gene's germline CDR1 is KGHSH and CDR2 LQKENI. V gave up 4 bases and J gave up 0 bases, with 16 bases separating them. Written as DNA, the CDR3 is TGTGCCAGCTCACGTTCTATAGCGGAGCTCTCCTACAATGAGCAGTTCTTC. It specifies CASSRSIAELSYNEQFF. Drawing the rest from reference TRBV18 and TRBJ2-1, the complete variable domain is NAGVMQNPRHLVRRRGQEARLRCSPMKGHSHVYWYRQLPEEGLKFMVYLQKENIIDESGMPKERFSAEFPKEGPSILRIQQVVRGDSAAYFCASSRSIAELSYNEQFFGPGTRLTVL.